The T cell receptor beta chain described here comes from a study of OX40 agonist ivuxolimab in advanced cancers. On the study more broadly: At 0.01 to 10 mg/kg, ivuxolimab was administered intravenously to patients every 2 weeks. Regarding the study as a whole: At doses 0.1 to 3.0 mg/kg, CD4+ and CD8+ clones expanded. The average count of expanded clones was higher among CD8+ T cells than among CD4+.

In regard to this clone: The antigen is unknown.

V was cut by 6 bases and J by 9 bases, with 15 bases left in between. The CDR3 runs 13 residues. In germline, CDR1 is MNHEY, CDR2 SVGAGI. The assay was immunoSEQ multiplex PCR, and TCRdb's table has in-frame clones only and misses some. This table holds about 40,000 clones, almost 85% found once. Sequencing used CD4+ or CD8+ T cells sorted from blood, obtained in a trial of the OX40 agonist ivuxolimab. V usage is TRBV6-5 and J usage is TRBJ2-1; D is uncertain. The clonotype was recovered from an adult with an advanced solid tumor such as melanoma, head and neck, liver or kidney cancer. The CDR3 DNA reads as TGTGCCAGCAGCACCTACAGAGGCAGTGAGCAGTTCTTC. Translated: CASSTYRGSEQFF.